The 25 T cell receptor beta chains listed next were all sequenced from one sample in a study of T cells in Graves' hyperthyroidism and ophthalmopathy. Amplification yielded TCR beta CDR3 regions, with RNA transcripts as the source. The TCR CDR3 first-round RT-PCR relied on the HTBI primer set. TCRdb reprocessed the multiplex PCR reads via MiXCR and lists one record per CDR3 protein. Among roughly 740,000 distinct CDR3 sequences listed, around 17% were seen once. Sequencing was carried out using blood. Every receptor here comes from a man aged 18 to 29 with Graves' hyperthyroidism.

This clonotype was detected a few times. This sequence joins TRBV25-1 and TRBJ1-2; tentative D call: TRBD1 (5 bases). The CDR3 is 14 amino acids. CDR1 MGHDK and CDR2 SYGVNS come from the germline V gene. Trimming removed 1 base from V and 4 bases from J, with 10 bases in between. The DNA of the CDR3 is TGTGCCAGCAGTGAATTCGGGGCGGGCTATGGCTACACCTTC. It codes for CASSEFGAGYGYTF.

The CDR3, as DNA: TGCAGTGCTAGGGGAACGGGGGGCTATATGGCCGGGGAGCTGTTTTTT. Residues: CSARGTGGYMAGELFF. V gene TRBV20-1 combines with J gene TRBJ2-2; a possible D gene is TRBD2 (7 bases). V gave up 3 bases and J gave up 6 bases, with 20 bases separating them. Germline V gene sequence: CDR1 DFQATT, CDR2 SNEGSKA (reference sequence). The CDR3 loop spans 16 amino acids.

This clonotype was seen many times. The CDR3 sequence: CASSEGQTSGNTIYF. The CDR3 DNA is TGTGCCAGCAGTGAAGGACAGACCTCTGGAAACACCATATATTTT. The J gene is TRBJ1-3, the V gene TRBV6-1, with a weak D call TRBD1 (5 bases). V was pared by 1 base and J by 0 bases, with 7 bases between. This CDR3 is 15 amino acids long. CDR1 MNHNS and CDR2 SASEGT come from the germline V gene.

This clonotype was seen many times. The V call is TRBV11-2, the J call TRBJ2-1; D may be TRBD2 (7 bases). Germline loops: CDR1 SGHAT, CDR2 FQNNGV. V lost 6 bases to trimming and J lost 8 bases, with 11 bases between them. The CDR3 extends over 12 amino acids. CDR3 nucleotide sequence: TGTGCCAGCAGATGGGGGGGGCATGAGCAGTTCTTC. Its translation is CASRWGGHEQFF.

This clonotype has more than one count but fewer than ten. The chain recombines TRBV6-1 with TRBJ2-7; D might be TRBD2 (5 bases). This CDR3 has 13 amino acids. Germline V CDR1 and CDR2: MNHNS, SASEGT. Trimming removed 7 bases from V and 0 bases from J, with 10 bases in between. The CDR3 reads CASTLGSSYEQYF. CDR3 nucleotides: TGTGCCAGCACACTAGGAAGCTCCTACGAGCAGTACTTC.

This clonotype was seen at least ten times. This rearrangement joins TRBV29-1 to TRBJ2-7; TRBD2 matches 11 bases. Germline lookup yields CDR1 SQVTM and CDR2 ANQGSEA. There are 17 residues in the CDR3. V lost 2 bases, J lost 5 bases, and 14 bases stayed unmatched. The CDR3 loop reads CSVETTTGRLAGNEQYF. For the CDR3, the DNA is TGCAGCGTTGAAACCACGACAGGGCGACTAGCGGGGAACGAGCAGTACTTC.

The chain links TRBV3-1 to TRBJ2-1, with 8 bases lining up with TRBD2. Germline V gene lookup returns CDR1 LGHDT and CDR2 YNNKEL (reference sequence). V was pared by 0 bases and J by 2 bases, with 3 bases of the junction left unmatched. The CDR3 sequence is 16 residues long. The CDR3 protein is CASSQDNGRAYNEQFF. The CDR3 DNA reads TGTGCCAGCAGCCAAGATAACGGGAGGGCCTACAATGAGCAGTTCTTC.

CDR3 DNA: TGTGCCAGCAGCCCCAGGGGACATCAGCCCCAGCATTTT. Translation: CASSPRGHQPQHF. This sequence joins TRBV6-1 and TRBJ1-5; perhaps TRBD1 as D (6 bases). CDR1 is MNHNS and CDR2 is SASEGT in the germline V gene. The CDR3 runs to 13 residues. V was cut by 6 bases and J by 5 bases, with 11 bases left in between.

Many counts were recorded for this clonotype. The chain joins TRBV3-1 to TRBJ2-1; TRBD2 might be the D (6 bases). The CDR3 has 17 residues. CDR1 is LGHDT and CDR2 is YNNKEL in the germline V gene (reference sequence). V lost 4 bases to trimming and J lost 7 bases, with 23 bases between them. CDR3 coding DNA: TGTGCCAGCAGCCCCTATCGGGGAGCGGGCCCCCTAAATGAGCAGTTCTTC. It codes for CASSPYRGAGPLNEQFF.

This chain connects TRBV2 to TRBJ2-3, with D perhaps TRBD2 (6 bases). The germline V gene has CDR1 SNHLY and CDR2 FYNNEI. Trimming removed 6 bases from V and 14 bases from J, with 21 bases in between. This CDR3 contains 13 residues. CDR3 loop: CASRVPGDPSGYF. The DNA of the CDR3 is TGTGCCAGCAGGGTGCCGGGGGACCCGTCCGGGTATTTT.

This clonotype was seen repeatedly, ten times or more. The chain recombines TRBV28 with TRBJ2-7; the D is unclear. Trimming removed 3 bases from V and 0 bases from J, with 3 bases in between. This CDR3 is built from 12 residues. Germline-derived CDR1 and CDR2 are MDHEN and SYDVKM. The CDR3 here is CASSFHSYEQYF. As DNA, the CDR3 is TGTGCCAGCAGTTTCCACTCCTACGAGCAGTACTTC.

This clonotype came up many times. The chain couples TRBV12-3 or TRBV12-4 to TRBJ2-1, with 12 nucleotides matching TRBD2. There are 14 residues in the CDR3. J was trimmed by 5 bases and V by 8 bases; bases with no gene match: 4. This CDR3 reads CASGLAGGNNEQFF. The CDR3 DNA reads as TGTGCCAGCGGGCTAGCGGGAGGGAACAATGAGCAGTTCTTC.

This chain joins TRBV11-2 and TRBJ2-5, with 7 bases that match TRBD1. CDR3 length: 15 amino acids. Germline loops: CDR1 SGHAT, CDR2 FQNNGV. Losses at the gene ends were 5 bases for V and 3 bases for J; bases not matched to a gene: 9. The CDR3 DNA sequence: TGTGCCAGCAGCCCCTCCGGGACAGATAAAGAGACCCAGTACTTC. Protein product: CASSPSGTDKETQYF.

This clonotype was found many times. This chain connects TRBV12-3 or TRBV12-4 to TRBJ2-5; perhaps TRBD1 as D (5 bases). The CDR3 length is 13 residues. Trimming pared 5 bases from V and 7 bases from J, leaving 14 bases between. Here the CDR3 DNA reads TGTGCCAGCAGTGTAGACCTAAGGGGGACCCAGTACTTC. It yields the protein CASSVDLRGTQYF.

At least ten counts were recorded for this clonotype. One junction end disagrees with the germline gene, perhaps due to a read error. V gene TRBV5-1 combines with J gene TRBJ2-1, with TRBD2 as a possible D gene (5 bases). CDR3 size: 12 residues. From germline, CDR1 is SGHRS and CDR2 YFSETQ. In DNA form, the CDR3 reads TGTGCCAGCAGTCCCGGGGACAATGAGCAGTTCTTC. Translation gives CASSPGDNEQFF.

The chain couples TRBV2 to TRBJ1-5, with TRBD1 as a possible D gene (6 bases). The CDR3 consists of 13 residues. The ends were cut back, 6 bases at V and 5 bases at J, with 11 bases in the middle. CDR1 SNHLY and CDR2 FYNNEI come from the germline V gene. The CDR3 nucleotides read TGTGCCAGCAGGTACGAGGGGGATCAGCCCCAGCATTTT. Amino acids: CASRYEGDQPQHF. Full variable domain (remainder filled in from reference TRBV2 and TRBJ1-5): EPEVTQTPSHQVTQMGQEVILRCVPISNHLYFYWYRQILGQKVEFLVSFYNNEISEKSEIFDDQFSVERPDGSNFTLKIRSTKLEDSAMYFCASRYEGDQPQHFGDGTRLSIL.

This clonotype was recorded at least ten times. The chain carries TRBV24-1 and TRBJ2-5; D unresolved. This CDR3 comprises 13 residues. V gave up 3 bases and J gave up 5 bases, with 9 bases separating them. The germline V gene encodes CDR1 KGHDR and CDR2 SFDVKD. CDR3 coding DNA: TGTGCCACCAGTGATCCGGGCGTGGAGACCCAGTACTTC. As protein: CATSDPGVETQYF.

The chain has TRBV12-3 or TRBV12-4 and TRBJ2-7; 7 bases line up with TRBD2. This CDR3 spans 16 amino acids. Trimming at V came to 1 base and at J to 2 bases, leaving 8 bases not matched to a gene. The CDR3, as DNA: TGTGCCAGCAGTTTAGGTCTGGGGGGAGGGACCTACGAGCAGTACTTC. It translates to CASSLGLGGGTYEQYF.

This rearrangement joins TRBV2 to TRBJ2-3, with a weak D call TRBD1 (6 bases). Trimming shortened V by 6 bases and J by 0 bases, and 16 bases separated the two germline ends. CDR1 and CDR2 from the germline V gene are SNHLY and FYNNEI. The CDR3 is 16 amino acids. CDR3 in amino acids: CASRRTDRLSTDTQYF. The CDR3 bases are TGTGCCAGCAGGAGGACAGACAGGTTGAGCACAGATACGCAGTATTTT.

This clonotype came up a few times. The chain carries TRBV6-1 and TRBJ2-1, with 7 nucleotides matching TRBD2. This CDR3 contains 15 residues. The V gene's germline CDR1 is MNHNS and CDR2 SASEGT. Trimming removed 1 base from V and 8 bases from J; junction bases left unmatched: 8. The CDR3 region is CASSEGAGEIHEQFF. The CDR3 bases are TGTGCCAGCAGTGAAGGGGCGGGAGAAATCCATGAGCAGTTCTTC.

This clonotype was picked up many times. The gene calls are TRBV6-1 and TRBJ2-1; 10 nucleotides line up with TRBD2. After removal of 7 bases from V and 8 bases from J, the junction contained 8 bases not matched to a gene. CDR1 and CDR2 (germline): MNHNS, SASEGT. The CDR3 is made up of 14 amino acids. DNA of the CDR3: TGTGCCAGCAAGGAAACTAGCGGGATTTATGAGCAGTTCTTC. Residues: CASKETSGIYEQFF.

This rearrangement joins TRBV4-1 to TRBJ2-1; 10 bases agree with TRBD2. Unmatched junction bases numbered 14, after V lost 3 bases and J lost 9 bases. From germline, CDR1 is MGHRA and CDR2 YSYEKL. The CDR3 length is 17 residues. The CDR3 spells CASSQTRTSGLYGEQFF. The CDR3 DNA sequence: TGCGCCAGCAGCCAGACCAGGACTAGCGGCCTTTATGGTGAGCAGTTCTTC.

This clonotype was observed a handful of times. The chain couples TRBV7-2 to TRBJ2-3; the match to TRBD2 covers 8 bases. J was trimmed by 0 bases and V by 5 bases; bases with no gene match: 4. Germline CDR1 reads SGHTA; CDR2 reads FQGNSA. The CDR3 covers 15 residues. In nucleotides, the CDR3 is TGTGCCAGCAGCCCTATAGCGGGAAGCACAGATACGCAGTATTTT. Protein sequence: CASSPIAGSTDTQYF. Full variable domain (remainder filled in from reference TRBV7-2 and TRBJ2-3): GAGVSQSPSNKVTEKGKDVELRCDPISGHTALYWYRQSLGQGLEFLIYFQGNSAPDKSGLPSDRFSAERTGGSVSTLTIQRTQQEDSAVYLCASSPIAGSTDTQYFGPGTRLTVL.

This clonotype has a handful of counts. The chain recombines TRBV2 with TRBJ1-2; D gene ambiguous. There are 16 residues in the CDR3. Germline assignment: CDR1 SNHLY and CDR2 FYNNEI. V lost 0 bases to trimming and J lost 4 bases, with 15 bases between them. The CDR3 protein is CASSEAELTRSYGYTF. The CDR3 bases are TGTGCCAGCAGTGAAGCGGAACTCACTCGAAGCTATGGCTACACCTTC.

The chain carries TRBV19 and TRBJ2-3; no clear D gene. The V gene lost 3 bases and the J gene lost 0 bases, with 7 bases spanning the gap. The CDR3 contains 14 residues. CDR1 and CDR2 (germline): LNHDA, SQIVND (reference sequence). The CDR3 nucleotides are TGTGCCAGTAGTATGATCCCCAGCACAGATACGCAGTATTTT. This gives the protein CASSMIPSTDTQYF.